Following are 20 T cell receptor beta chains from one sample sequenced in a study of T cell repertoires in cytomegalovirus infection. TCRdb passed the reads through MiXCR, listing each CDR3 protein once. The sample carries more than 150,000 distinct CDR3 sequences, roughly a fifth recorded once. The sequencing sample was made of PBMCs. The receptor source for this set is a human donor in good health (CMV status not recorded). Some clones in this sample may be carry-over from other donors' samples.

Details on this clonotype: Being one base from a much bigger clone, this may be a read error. The CDR3 sequence: CASRGLSRTYNEQFF. The CDR3 bases are TGTGCCAGCAGAGGACTAAGCAGGACCTACAATGAGCAGTTCTTC. V is TRBV6-1 and J is TRBJ2-1; tentatively, D is TRBD2 (6 bases). Germline CDR1 and CDR2: MNHNS and SASEGT. This CDR3 has 15 amino acids. V gave up 6 bases and J gave up 2 bases, with 14 bases separating them.

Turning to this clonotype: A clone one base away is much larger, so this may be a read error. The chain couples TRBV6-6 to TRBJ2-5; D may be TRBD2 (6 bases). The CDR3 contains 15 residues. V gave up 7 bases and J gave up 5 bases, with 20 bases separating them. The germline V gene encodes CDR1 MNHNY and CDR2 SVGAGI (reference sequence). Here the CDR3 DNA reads TGTGCCAGCACCATTAACGGGAGAGTCACGGAGACCCAGTACTTC. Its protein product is CASTINGRVTETQYF.

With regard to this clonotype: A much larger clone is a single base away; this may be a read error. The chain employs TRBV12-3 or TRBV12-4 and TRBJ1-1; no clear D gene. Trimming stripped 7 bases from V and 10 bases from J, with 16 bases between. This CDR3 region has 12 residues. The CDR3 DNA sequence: TGTGCCAGCACCCCCTTTAGGTCTGTAGCTTTCTTT. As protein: CASTPFRSVAFF.

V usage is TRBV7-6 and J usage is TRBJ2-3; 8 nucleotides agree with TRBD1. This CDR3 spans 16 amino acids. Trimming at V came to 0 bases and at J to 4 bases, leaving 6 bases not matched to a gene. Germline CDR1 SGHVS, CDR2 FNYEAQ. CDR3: CASSLAAGGASDTQYF. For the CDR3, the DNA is TGTGCCAGCAGCTTAGCTGCAGGGGGCGCATCAGATACGCAGTATTTT.

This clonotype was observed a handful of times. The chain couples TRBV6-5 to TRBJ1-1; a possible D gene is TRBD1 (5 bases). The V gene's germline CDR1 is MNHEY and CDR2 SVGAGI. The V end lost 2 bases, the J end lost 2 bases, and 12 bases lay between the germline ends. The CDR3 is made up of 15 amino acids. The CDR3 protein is CASSYGPTENTEAFF. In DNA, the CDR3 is TGTGCCAGCAGTTACGGTCCGACAGAAAACACTGAAGCTTTCTTT.

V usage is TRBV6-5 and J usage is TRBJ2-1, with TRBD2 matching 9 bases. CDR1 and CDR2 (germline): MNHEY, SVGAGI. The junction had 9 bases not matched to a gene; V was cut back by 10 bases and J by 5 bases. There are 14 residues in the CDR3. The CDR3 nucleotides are TGTGCCACTCAACCGGGACTAGCAAACAATGAGCAGTTCTTC. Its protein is CATQPGLANNEQFF.

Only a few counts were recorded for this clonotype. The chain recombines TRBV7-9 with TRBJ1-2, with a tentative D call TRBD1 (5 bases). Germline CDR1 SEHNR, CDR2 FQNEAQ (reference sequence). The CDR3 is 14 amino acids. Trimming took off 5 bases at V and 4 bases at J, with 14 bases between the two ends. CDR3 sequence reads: CASSLEGVIYGYTF. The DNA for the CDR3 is TGTGCCAGCAGCCTTGAAGGGGTCATCTATGGCTACACCTTC.

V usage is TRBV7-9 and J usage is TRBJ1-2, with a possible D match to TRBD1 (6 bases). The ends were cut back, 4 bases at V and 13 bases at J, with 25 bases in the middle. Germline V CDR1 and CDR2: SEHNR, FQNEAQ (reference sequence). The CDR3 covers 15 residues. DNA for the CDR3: TGTGCCAGCAGCTCTAGCCGAGACAGGCTGGAACATGGCACCTTC. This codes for CASSSSRDRLEHGTF.

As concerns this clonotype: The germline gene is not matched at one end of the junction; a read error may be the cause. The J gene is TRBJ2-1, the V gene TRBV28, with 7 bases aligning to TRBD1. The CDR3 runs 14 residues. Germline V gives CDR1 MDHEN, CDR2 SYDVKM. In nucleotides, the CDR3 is TGTGCCAGCAGTTTGCCGGGACAGTACAATGATCAGTTCTTC. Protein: CASSLPGQYNDQFF.

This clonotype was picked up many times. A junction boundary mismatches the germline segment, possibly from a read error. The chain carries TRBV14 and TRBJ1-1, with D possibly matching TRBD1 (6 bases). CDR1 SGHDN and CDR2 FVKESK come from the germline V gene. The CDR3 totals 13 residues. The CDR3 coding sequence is TGTGCCAGCAGCCAAGATCTTGAGGGGGTAGAGCACTTT. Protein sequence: CASSQDLEGVEHF.

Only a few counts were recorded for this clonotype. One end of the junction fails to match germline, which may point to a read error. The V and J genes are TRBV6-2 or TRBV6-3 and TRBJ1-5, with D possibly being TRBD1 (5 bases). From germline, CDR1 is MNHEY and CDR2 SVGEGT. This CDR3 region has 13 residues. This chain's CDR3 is CASTLDSSQPQHF. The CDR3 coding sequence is TGTGCCAGCACCCTAGACAGCAGTCAGCCCCAGCATTTT.

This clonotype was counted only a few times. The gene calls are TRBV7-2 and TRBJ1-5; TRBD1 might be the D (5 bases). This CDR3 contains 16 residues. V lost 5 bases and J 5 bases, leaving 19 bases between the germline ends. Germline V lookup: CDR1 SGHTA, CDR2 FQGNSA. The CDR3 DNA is TGTGCCAGCAGCCCTTACGGGGGGACCAGCTATCAGCCCCAGCATTTT. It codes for CASSPYGGTSYQPQHF.

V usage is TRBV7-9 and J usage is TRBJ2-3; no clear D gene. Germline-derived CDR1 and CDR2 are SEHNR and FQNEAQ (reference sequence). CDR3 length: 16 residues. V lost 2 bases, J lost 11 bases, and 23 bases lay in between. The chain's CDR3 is CASSLIDRLSRIQQYF. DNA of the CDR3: TGTGCCAGCAGCTTAATCGATAGATTGTCGAGAATCCAGCAGTATTTT.

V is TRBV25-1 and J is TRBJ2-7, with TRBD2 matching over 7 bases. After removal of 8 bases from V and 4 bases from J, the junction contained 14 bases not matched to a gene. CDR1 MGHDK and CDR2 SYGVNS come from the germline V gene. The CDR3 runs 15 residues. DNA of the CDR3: TGTGCCAGCTTGTCGGGGGGAGCGGGATTTTACGAGCAGTACTTC. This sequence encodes CASLSGGAGFYEQYF.

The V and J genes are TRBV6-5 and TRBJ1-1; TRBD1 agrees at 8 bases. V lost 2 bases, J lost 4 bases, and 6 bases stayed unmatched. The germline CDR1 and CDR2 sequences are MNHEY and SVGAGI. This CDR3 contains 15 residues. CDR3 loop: CASSYRETGGTEAFF. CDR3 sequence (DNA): TGTGCCAGCAGTTACAGGGAAACAGGGGGCACTGAAGCTTTCTTT.

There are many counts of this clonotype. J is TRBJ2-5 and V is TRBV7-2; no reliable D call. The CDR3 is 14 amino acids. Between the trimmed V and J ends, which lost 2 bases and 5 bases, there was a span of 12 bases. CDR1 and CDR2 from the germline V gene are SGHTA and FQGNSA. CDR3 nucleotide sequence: TGTGCCAGCAGCTTACTTGGAGTCGGGGAGACCCAGTACTTC. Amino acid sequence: CASSLLGVGETQYF.

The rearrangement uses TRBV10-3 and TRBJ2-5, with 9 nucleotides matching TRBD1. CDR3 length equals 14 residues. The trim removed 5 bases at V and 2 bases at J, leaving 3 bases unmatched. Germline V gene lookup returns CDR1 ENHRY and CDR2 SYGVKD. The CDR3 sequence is CAISRQGGQETQYF. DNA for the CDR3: TGTGCCATCAGTCGACAGGGGGGACAAGAGACCCAGTACTTC.

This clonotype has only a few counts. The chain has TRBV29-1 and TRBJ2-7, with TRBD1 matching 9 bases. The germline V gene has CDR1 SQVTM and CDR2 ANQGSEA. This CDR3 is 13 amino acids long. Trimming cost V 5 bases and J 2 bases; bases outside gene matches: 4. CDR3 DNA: TGCAGCGTTTTGGGACAGGGACCCTACGAGCAGTACTTC. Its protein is CSVLGQGPYEQYF.

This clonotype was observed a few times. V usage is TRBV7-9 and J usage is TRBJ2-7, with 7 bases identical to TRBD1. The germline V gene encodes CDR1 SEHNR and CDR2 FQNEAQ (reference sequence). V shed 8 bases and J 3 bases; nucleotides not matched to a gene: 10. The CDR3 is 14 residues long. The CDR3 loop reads CASSSGAGGYEQYF. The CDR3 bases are TGTGCCAGCTCCTCAGGGGCAGGGGGCTACGAGCAGTACTTC.

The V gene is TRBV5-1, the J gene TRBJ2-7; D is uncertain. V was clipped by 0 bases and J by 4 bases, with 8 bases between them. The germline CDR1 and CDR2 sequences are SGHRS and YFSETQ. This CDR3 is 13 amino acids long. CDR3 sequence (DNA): TGCGCCAGCAGCTTGGATAGACCATACGAGCAGTACTTC. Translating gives CASSLDRPYEQYF.